A single sample is the source of the 11 T cell receptor beta chains below, sequenced in a study of T cell responses to AZD1222 COVID-19 vaccine. Data came from immunoSEQ multiplex PCR; TCRdb stores just in-frame clones and leaves some out. Of 120,000 or so clones listed, 80% to 90% are singletons. The source material was peripheral blood, sampled on day 0 of AZD1222 vaccination. These receptors all stem from an adult in good health.

The V gene is TRBV7-9, the J gene TRBJ1-2; tentative D call: TRBD1 (6 bases). This CDR3 is 13 amino acids long. Trimming took off 5 bases at V and 4 bases at J, with 11 bases between the two ends. Germline loops: CDR1 SEHNR, CDR2 FQNEAQ (reference sequence). The CDR3 coding sequence is TGTGCCAGCAGCAGTCGGACAGTCTATGGCTACACCTTC. This translates into CASSSRTVYGYTF.

The chain uses TRBV24-1 and TRBJ2-7, with 9 positions matching TRBD2. CDR3 length equals 14 residues. Germline trimming cut 9 bases from V and 3 bases from J; bases unmatched to any gene: 8. Germline V gene lookup returns CDR1 KGHDR and CDR2 SFDVKD. The chain's CDR3 is CATSGSGSYYEQYF. The CDR3 coding sequence is TGTGCCACCTCGGGTAGCGGGAGTTACTACGAGCAGTACTTC.

The CDR3 coding sequence is TGCGCCAGCAGGGCGGACAATGCTGGAAACACCATATATTTT. Protein sequence: CASRADNAGNTIYF. V is TRBV5-1 and J is TRBJ1-3; TRBD1 might be the D (5 bases). The germline V gene encodes CDR1 SGHRS and CDR2 YFSETQ. The CDR3 is 14 residues long. The V end lost 5 bases, the J end lost 2 bases, and 11 bases lay between the germline ends. Combining the CDR3 with reference TRBV5-1 and TRBJ1-3 gives the whole variable domain KAGVTQTPRYLIKTRGQQVTLSCSPISGHRSVSWYQQTPGQGLQFLFEYFSETQRNKGNFPGRFSGRQFSNSRSEMNVSTLELGDSALYLCASRADNAGNTIYFGEGSWLTVV.

This sequence joins TRBV12-5 and TRBJ2-3, with 11 bases matching TRBD2. Germline assignment: CDR1 LGHNT and CDR2 FRNRAP. Germline trimming cut 7 bases from V and 3 bases from J; bases unmatched to any gene: 12. The CDR3 contains 17 residues. CDR3 DNA: TGTGCTAGTGTCTCAGCCCCCCGACTAGCGGGAACAGATACGCAGTATTTT. The encoded protein is CASVSAPRLAGTDTQYF.

The chain carries TRBV5-1 and TRBJ2-7, with D unclear. Germline V gene lookup returns CDR1 SGHRS and CDR2 YFSETQ. The CDR3 spans 14 residues. Between the trimmed V and J ends, which lost 7 bases and 3 bases, there was a span of 17 bases. This CDR3 is CASRSDLFLYEQYF. For the CDR3, the DNA is TGCGCCAGCCGATCCGATCTATTCCTCTACGAGCAGTACTTC.

V is TRBV6-5 and J is TRBJ2-5, with D possibly being TRBD2 (6 bases). This CDR3 region has 14 residues. Trimming removed 8 bases from V and 5 bases from J, with 18 bases in between. CDR1 and CDR2 from the germline V gene are MNHEY and SVGAGI. The DNA for the CDR3 is TGTGCCAGCTCAGCCCCGGGACTTCGGGAGACCCAGTACTTC. Its protein is CASSAPGLRETQYF.

This clone appeared a single time. The J gene is TRBJ1-6, the V gene TRBV5-1; 8 bases align to TRBD1. The CDR3 length is 16 residues. Germline-derived CDR1 and CDR2 are SGHRS and YFSETQ. V gave up 5 bases and J gave up 4 bases; unmatched junction bases: 8. The CDR3 protein is CASSPGTGYYNSPLHF. In DNA, the CDR3 is TGCGCCAGCAGTCCGGGGACAGGCTATTATAATTCACCCCTCCACTTT.

The chain has TRBV14 and TRBJ2-7; D call uncertain. The CDR3 runs 16 residues. V lost 7 bases and J lost 2, with 21 bases in between. CDR1 and CDR2 (germline): SGHDN, FVKESK. The CDR3 region is CASNPTSHPEPYEQYF. For the CDR3, the DNA is TGTGCCAGCAACCCAACCAGCCACCCCGAGCCCTACGAGCAGTACTTC.

Only one count was recorded for this clone. The genes are TRBV4-1 and TRBJ2-4; D gene unclear. Trimming stripped 1 base from V and 0 bases from J, with 10 bases between. CDR3 length: 16 residues. Germline CDR1 and CDR2: MGHRA and YSYEKL. DNA of the CDR3: TGCGCCAGCAGCCAAGGTTCCCAGGTAGCCAAAAACATTCAGTACTTC. Translation gives CASSQGSQVAKNIQYF.

This chain uses TRBV28 with TRBJ1-5; D is unclear. Per the germline V gene, CDR1 is MDHEN and CDR2 is SYDVKM. Trimming cost V 4 bases and J 5 bases, with 12 bases left between them. There are 14 residues in the CDR3. The CDR3 is CASSSGQRDQPQHF. As DNA, the CDR3 is TGTGCCAGCAGTTCTGGGCAGAGGGATCAGCCCCAGCATTTT.

The rearrangement links TRBV5-5 to TRBJ1-1; maybe TRBD1 (5 bases). The CDR3 totals 16 residues. Trimming removed 4 bases from V and 0 bases from J, with 16 bases in between. The germline V gene has CDR1 SGHKS and CDR2 YYEKEE (reference sequence). The CDR3 DNA follows: TGTGCCAGCAGCACCACACGGGGCTTTATGAACACTGAAGCTTTCTTT. Translated, it gives CASSTTRGFMNTEAFF.